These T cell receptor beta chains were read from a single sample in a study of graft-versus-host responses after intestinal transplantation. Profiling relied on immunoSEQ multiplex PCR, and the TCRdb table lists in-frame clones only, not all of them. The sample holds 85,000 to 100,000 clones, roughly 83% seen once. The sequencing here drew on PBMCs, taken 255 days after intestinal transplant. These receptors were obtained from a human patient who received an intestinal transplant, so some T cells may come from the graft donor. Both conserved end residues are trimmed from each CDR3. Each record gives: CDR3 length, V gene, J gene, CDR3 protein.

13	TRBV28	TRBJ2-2	ASSPGHLDTGELF
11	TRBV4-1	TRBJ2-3	ASSQALSDPQY
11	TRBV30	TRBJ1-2	AWRVNRIYGYT
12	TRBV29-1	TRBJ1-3	SVEDKGSGNTIY
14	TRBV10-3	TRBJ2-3	AISEGSRLLTDTQY
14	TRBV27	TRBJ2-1	ASSSTTSGRKNEQF
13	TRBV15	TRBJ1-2	ATSIGTEPNYGYT
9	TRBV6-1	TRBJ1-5	ASRAGEPQH
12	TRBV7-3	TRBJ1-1	ASSNKSGATEAF
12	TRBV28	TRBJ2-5	ASRTSGGIETQY
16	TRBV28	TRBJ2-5	ASSGRLAGGLPRGTQY
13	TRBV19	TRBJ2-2	ASSLQGASTGELF
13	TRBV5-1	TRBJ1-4	ASRQSTRAEEKLF
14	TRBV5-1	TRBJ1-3	ASSLDRGSAGNTIY
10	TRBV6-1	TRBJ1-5	ASSERDQPQH
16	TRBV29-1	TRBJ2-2	SVEEGTSGGWRTGELF
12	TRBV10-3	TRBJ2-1	AVGRGSSYNEQF
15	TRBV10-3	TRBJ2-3	AISDVVAGASTDTQY
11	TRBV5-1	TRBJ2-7	ASTGTGLYEQY
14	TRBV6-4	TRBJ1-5	ASSDSLQISNQPQH
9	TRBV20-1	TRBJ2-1	SATTSSEQF
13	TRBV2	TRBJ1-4	ASSEVRDLNEKLF
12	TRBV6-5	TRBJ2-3	ASTKVAGGSTQY
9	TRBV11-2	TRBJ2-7	ASSHRFEQY
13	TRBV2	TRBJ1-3	ASGAGRGAGNTIY
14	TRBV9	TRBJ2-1	ASSVRGQTDYNEQF
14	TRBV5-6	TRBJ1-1	ASSLLLYGANTEAF
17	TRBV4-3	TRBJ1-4	ASSQDLLLGGGTNEKLF
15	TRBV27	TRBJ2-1	ASSTELRTSYEHEQF
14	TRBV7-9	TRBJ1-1	ASSLTISGMNTEAF
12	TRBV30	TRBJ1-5	AWSTGAPNQPQH
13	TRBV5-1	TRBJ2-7	ASSLIGGYTYEQY
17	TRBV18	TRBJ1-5	ASSPIDRATTGVDQPQH
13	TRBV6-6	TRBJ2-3	ASTPGENGADTQY
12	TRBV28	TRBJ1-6	ASRPGFYNSPLH
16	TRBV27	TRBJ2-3	ASSFSAPGNLDTDTQY
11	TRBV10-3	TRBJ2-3	AIQEGTVKTQY
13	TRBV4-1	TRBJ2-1	ASSQDGSGYNEQF
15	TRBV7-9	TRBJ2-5	ASSLALGVDSQETQY
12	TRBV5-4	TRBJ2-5	ASRRPGPQETQY
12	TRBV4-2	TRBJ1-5	ASSQDKEVQPQH
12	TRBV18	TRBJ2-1	ASSPGQGYNEQF
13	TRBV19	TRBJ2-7	ASSRAGGPTYEQY
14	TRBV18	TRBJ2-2	ASSPPGPPGTGELF
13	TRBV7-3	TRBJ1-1	ASSLIRDSYAEAF
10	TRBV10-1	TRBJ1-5	ASSWINQPQH
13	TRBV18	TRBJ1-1	ASSLHGQINTEAF
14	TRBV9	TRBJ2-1	ASSSSGGASYNEQF
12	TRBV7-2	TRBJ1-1	ASSLSDRTNEAF
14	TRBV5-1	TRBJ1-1	ASSMGPFHGNTEAF
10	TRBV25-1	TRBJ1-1	ASRNMNTEAF
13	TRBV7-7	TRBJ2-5	ASSFTAGAQETQY
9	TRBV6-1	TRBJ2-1	ASIGVGEQF
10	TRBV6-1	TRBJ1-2	ASRLDRGGYT
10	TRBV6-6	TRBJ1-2	ASSSVNYGYT
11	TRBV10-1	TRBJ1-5	ASGTEGAHPQH
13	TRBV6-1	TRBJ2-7	ASSELTGRSDEQY
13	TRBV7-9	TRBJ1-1	ASSLRDSLYTEAF
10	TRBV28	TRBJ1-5	ASFQINQPQH